This T cell receptor (beta chain) appears in the sequencing data of a study of shared clonotypes between healthy human individuals. Across the whole study: CD4 naive and memory got three plates each, CD8 naive two, CD8 memory one. Notes on the study in general: In general, naive subsets displayed greater estimated richness than memory subsets did. Sorted-subset sequencing was shown by rarefaction to be incomplete despite large depth.

Using immunoSEQ multiplex PCR, the repertoire was profiled, and TCRdb retains in-frame clones only, with some absent. The sample has about 680,000 clones; roughly 70% are singletons. This clone was observed a few times. Its antigen is not known. This CDR3 region has 15 residues. Germline V gene sequence: CDR1 MDHEN, CDR2 SYDVKM. The junction had 9 bases not matched to a gene; V was cut back by 1 base and J by 9 bases. The V gene is TRBV28, the J gene TRBJ2-1, with TRBD2 matching 7 bases. The origin of this receptor is a young woman in good health. Material for sequencing was memory CD4+ T cells sorted from blood. Subset described: CD45RA-negative fraction. The CDR3 DNA reads as TGTGCCAGCAGTTTATCCAGCGGGATTGTAAGTGAGCAGTTCTTC. Translated: CASSLSSGIVSEQFF.